This T cell receptor beta chain was observed in a study of blood T cells in healthy people across ages. Germline CDR1 is LNHNV and CDR2 is YYDKDF (reference sequence). V gave up 3 bases and J gave up 3 bases, with 8 bases separating them. The CDR3 is 14 residues long. Then a second PCR, running roughly 7 to 11 cycles, was carried out with a sample-barcoded 5' primer and a J-beta primer mix. MiXCR, applied by TCRdb to the 5' RACE reads, yields one record per CDR3 protein. The sample has 1.5 million to 2 million distinct CDR3 sequences, roughly 27% seen once. Comments on this clonotype: The antigen is not known.

Study results and limitations: TCR beta diversity per million T cells fell roughly linearly with age.

Sequencing input: blood. This chain connects TRBV15 to TRBJ2-2, with TRBD2 as a possible D gene (6 bases). The clonotype originates from a woman aged 25 to 45 in good health. CDR3 nucleotide sequence: TGTGCCACCAGCAGTTGGAGGGACACCGGGGAGCTGTTTTTT. Amino acid sequence: CATSSWRDTGELFF.